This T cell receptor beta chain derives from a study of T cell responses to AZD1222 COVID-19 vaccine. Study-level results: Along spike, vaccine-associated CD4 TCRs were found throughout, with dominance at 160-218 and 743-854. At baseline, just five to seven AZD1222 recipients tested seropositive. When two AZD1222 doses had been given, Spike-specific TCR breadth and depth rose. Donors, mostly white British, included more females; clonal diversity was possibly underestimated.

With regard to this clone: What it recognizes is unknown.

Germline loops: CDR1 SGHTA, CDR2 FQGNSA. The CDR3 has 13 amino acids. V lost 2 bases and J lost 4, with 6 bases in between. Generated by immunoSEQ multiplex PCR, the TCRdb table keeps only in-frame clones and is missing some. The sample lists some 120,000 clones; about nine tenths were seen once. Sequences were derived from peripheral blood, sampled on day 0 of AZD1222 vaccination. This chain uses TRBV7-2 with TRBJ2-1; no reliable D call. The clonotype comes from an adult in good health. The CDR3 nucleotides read TGTGCCAGCAGCTTATTAATTTACAATGAGCAGTTCTTC. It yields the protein CASSLLIYNEQFF. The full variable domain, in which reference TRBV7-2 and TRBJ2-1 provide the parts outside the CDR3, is GAGVSQSPSNKVTEKGKDVELRCDPISGHTALYWYRQSLGQGLEFLIYFQGNSAPDKSGLPSDRFSAERTGGSVSTLTIQRTQQEDSAVYLCASSLLIYNEQFFGPGTRLTVL.